The 19 T cell receptor beta chains below come from one sample, sequenced in a study of cytomegalovirus exposure and HLA in healthy donors. Vbeta (60) and Jbeta (13) primers were used in the PCR. Generated by immunoSEQ multiplex PCR, the TCRdb table keeps only in-frame clones and is missing some. The sample lists 85,000 to 130,000 clones; 71% were seen once. What was sequenced was PBMCs. The source of these receptors is a female donor in good health and CMV-seronegative.

This clone showed up just a few times. The chain couples TRBV6-5 to TRBJ1-6; D remains ambiguous. The CDR3 contains 15 residues. Per germline, CDR1 MNHEY and CDR2 SVGAGI. V lost 5 bases to trimming and J lost 8 bases, with 16 bases between them. The CDR3 region is CASSPGSGRYSPLHF. The CDR3 bases are TGTGCCAGCAGTCCCGGGAGTGGGCGTTATTCACCCCTCCACTTT.

The chain employs TRBV23-1 and TRBJ2-1, with TRBD1 matching over 7 bases. TRBV23-1 is treated as an ORF (open reading frame) with a function not yet certain. The J segment lost 0 bases and the V segment lost 4 bases, leaving 12 bases of the junction unmatched. This CDR3 is built from 18 residues. DNA for the CDR3: TGCGCCAGCAGTCGAGTAGGGACAGAGGGCTTCTCCTACAATGAGCAGTTCTTC. This encodes CASSRVGTEGFSYNEQFF.

The chain combines TRBV27 with TRBJ2-6, with D hard to call. The CDR3 is 14 residues long. V was clipped by 8 bases and J by 0 bases, with 8 bases between them. Germline CDR1 is MNHEY and CDR2 is SMNVEV (reference sequence). Here the CDR3 reads CASLSRSGANVLTF. The CDR3 DNA reads TGTGCCAGCTTGAGCCGCTCTGGGGCCAACGTCCTGACTTTC. Based on the CDR3 plus reference TRBV27 and TRBJ2-6, the full variable domain is EAQVTQNPRYLITVTGKKLTVTCSQNMNHEYMSWYRQDPGLGLRQIYYSMNVEVTDKGDVPEGYKVSRKEKRNFPLILESPSPNQTSLYFCASLSRSGANVLTFGAGSRLTVL.

V usage is TRBV2 and J usage is TRBJ1-2; 8 nucleotides line up with TRBD1. Trimming at V came to 6 bases and at J to 4 bases, leaving 10 bases not matched to a gene. CDR1 SNHLY and CDR2 FYNNEI come from the germline V gene. The length of the CDR3 is 15 residues. This CDR3 is CASRAGTGPLYGYTF. In nucleotides, the CDR3 is TGTGCCAGCAGGGCCGGGACAGGCCCCCTCTATGGCTACACCTTC.

The V call is TRBV28, the J call TRBJ1-2; the D gene is possibly TRBD1 (6 bases). V lost 2 bases, J lost 8 bases, and 24 bases lay in between. The CDR3 sequence is 17 residues long. Germline CDR1 is MDHEN and CDR2 is SYDVKM. In DNA form, the CDR3 reads TGTGCCAGCAGTTTACGACAGGAATGGTTTAAGGGCTTCGGCTACACCTTC. Protein: CASSLRQEWFKGFGYTF.

The V and J genes are TRBV10-3 and TRBJ2-1, with 9 bases matching TRBD2. The CDR3 sequence is 15 residues long. Germline trimming cut 0 bases from V and 9 bases from J; bases unmatched to any gene: 6. Germline V gives CDR1 ENHRY, CDR2 SYGVKD. CDR3 region: CAISESASGTGEQFF. The DNA of the CDR3 is TGTGCCATCAGTGAGTCCGCTAGCGGGACCGGTGAGCAGTTCTTC.

The V call is TRBV7-3, the J call TRBJ2-1; 16 bases align to TRBD2. Trimming took 4 bases from V and 7 from J; bases not matched to a gene: 16. Germline V gene data show CDR1 as SGHTA and CDR2 as FQGTGA. This CDR3 is 20 amino acids long. The CDR3: CASSSPGVGGTSGRVNEQFF. As DNA, the CDR3 is TGTGCCAGCAGCTCCCCAGGCGTGGGCGGGACTAGCGGGAGGGTTAATGAGCAGTTCTTC.

The gene calls are TRBV13 and TRBJ1-1; the D is unclear. CDR3 length: 14 amino acids. V shed 0 bases and J shed 1 base, with 6 bases lying between them. Germline values: CDR1 PRHDT, CDR2 FYEKMQ (reference sequence). CDR3 DNA sequence: TGTGCCAGCAGCTTAGGAGACAAGAACACTGAAGCTTTCTTT. Translating it yields CASSLGDKNTEAFF.

The rearrangement links TRBV6-5 to TRBJ1-1, with D perhaps TRBD1 (6 bases). The V and J ends lost 6 bases and 8 bases respectively, with 10 bases between them. The CDR3 is made up of 11 amino acids. CDR1 is MNHEY, CDR2 SVGAGI, per germline. The CDR3 nucleotides are TGTGCCAGCAGAACCGGGACAGAAGCTTTCTTT. Residues: CASRTGTEAFF.

This clone was detected a few times. The chain is built from TRBV7-2 and TRBJ2-4; D might be TRBD2 (5 bases). Looked up from germline, CDR1 is SGHTA and CDR2 is FQGNSA. The V and J ends lost 4 bases and 0 bases respectively, with 13 bases between them. The length of the CDR3 is 16 residues. The CDR3 coding sequence is TGTGCCAGCAGCTCTGCGGGCAGTCTAGCCAAAAACATTCAGTACTTC. As protein: CASSSAGSLAKNIQYF. Filled out from reference TRBV7-2 and TRBJ2-4, the complete variable domain reads GAGVSQSPSNKVTEKGKDVELRCDPISGHTALYWYRQSLGQGLEFLIYFQGNSAPDKSGLPSDRFSAERTGGSVSTLTIQRTQQEDSAVYLCASSSAGSLAKNIQYFGAGTRLSVL.

This clone was seen a few times. The J gene is TRBJ1-4, the V gene TRBV6-5; D gene uncertain. The CDR3 runs 15 residues. Germline loops: CDR1 MNHEY, CDR2 SVGAGI. Trimming cost V 7 bases and J 7 bases, with 19 bases left between them. CDR3 DNA: TGTGCCAGCACCCCTAGTCCCGGGGTGAGTGAAAAACTGTTTTTT. Translation gives CASTPSPGVSEKLFF.

The chain joins TRBV11-3 to TRBJ2-3; D is possibly TRBD1 (5 bases). The V end was cut by 4 bases, the J end by 0 bases, with 14 bases between. This CDR3 region has 16 residues. From germline, CDR1 is SGHNT and CDR2 YENEEA. The CDR3 here is CASSSNRKRSTDTQYF. The CDR3 DNA follows: TGTGCCAGCAGCTCCAACAGGAAACGTAGCACAGATACGCAGTATTTT. Using reference TRBV11-3 and TRBJ2-3 for the parts outside the CDR3, the full variable domain is EAGVVQSPRYKIIEKKQPVAFWCNPISGHNTLYWYLQNLGQGPELLIRYENEEAVDDSQLPKDRFSAERLKGVDSTLKIQPAELGDSAVYLCASSSNRKRSTDTQYFGPGTRLTVL.

This chain uses TRBV9 with TRBJ2-7, with TRBD2 identical over 7 bases. Germline CDR1 and CDR2: SGDLS and YYNGEE. The CDR3 loop spans 14 amino acids. V trimming: 0 bases; J trimming: 4 bases; junction bases outside the gene matches: 4. Here the CDR3 reads CASSVAAGSYEQYF. Written as DNA, the CDR3 is TGTGCCAGCAGCGTAGCAGCGGGGAGTTACGAGCAGTACTTC.

The V call is TRBV7-2, the J call TRBJ2-7; TRBD2 matches 14 bases. J lost 6 bases, V lost 4 bases, and 8 bases had no gene match. The CDR3 is 16 residues long. Germline assignment: CDR1 SGHTA and CDR2 FQGNSA. The DNA for the CDR3 is TGTGCCAGCAGCTCTTTCGGGACTAGCGGGAGAGGCGAGCAGTACTTC. It yields the protein CASSSFGTSGRGEQYF.

The J gene is TRBJ2-7, the V gene TRBV10-3, with 11 positions matching TRBD2. The CDR3 extends over 16 amino acids. After removal of 3 bases from V and 4 bases from J, the junction contained 8 bases not matched to a gene. The germline V gene has CDR1 ENHRY and CDR2 SYGVKD. The CDR3 sequence: CAISDGLVAGGYEQYF. Written as DNA, the CDR3 is TGTGCCATCAGTGATGGATTGGTAGCGGGAGGGTACGAGCAGTACTTC.

The rearrangement uses TRBV19 and TRBJ2-1; a possible D gene is TRBD2 (5 bases). Germline lookup yields CDR1 LNHDA and CDR2 SQIVND (reference sequence). V was cut by 5 bases and J by 6 bases, with 17 bases left in between. The CDR3 is made up of 15 amino acids. The CDR3 nucleotides read TGTGCCAGTAGTTTTCGACGGGGTTCGGGCAATGAGCAGTTCTTC. Its protein product is CASSFRRGSGNEQFF. The full variable domain, its missing parts supplied by reference TRBV19 and TRBJ2-1, is DGGITQSPKYLFRKEGQNVTLSCEQNLNHDAMYWYRQDPGQGLRLIYYSQIVNDFQKGDIAEGYSVSREKKESFPLTVTSAQKNPTAFYLCASSFRRGSGNEQFFGPGTRLTVL.

This chain joins TRBV30 and TRBJ1-1; possibly TRBD1 for D (5 bases). The germline gives CDR1 GTSNPN, CDR2 SVGIG (reference sequence). The length of the CDR3 is 14 residues. V was shortened by 4 bases and J by 2 bases, with 14 bases between the two germline ends. The CDR3, as DNA: TGTGCCTGGAACCAGGGAGGGCCAAACACTGAAGCTTTCTTT. Encoded protein: CAWNQGGPNTEAFF.

This clone came up a few times. V usage is TRBV7-8 and J usage is TRBJ1-1; D may be TRBD1 (5 bases). The CDR3 consists of 14 residues. Per germline, CDR1 SGHVS and CDR2 FQNEAQ. V was trimmed by 7 bases and J by 3 bases, leaving 15 bases between them. Written as DNA, the CDR3 is TGTGCCAGCATCCTGTCGGGGGGTTACACTGAAGCTTTCTTT. Its protein is CASILSGGYTEAFF.

In its sample, this clone was seen a few times. The chain carries TRBV6-5 and TRBJ1-1; TRBD1 is a possible D gene (5 bases). Germline CDR1 reads MNHEY; CDR2 reads SVGAGI. V shed 7 bases and J shed 1 base, with 7 bases lying between them. The CDR3 runs to 12 residues. CDR3 nucleotide sequence: TGTGCCAGCATCGGGGGGAACACTGAAGCTTTCTTT. Residues: CASIGGNTEAFF.